This TCR beta chain was recorded in a study of OX40 agonist ivuxolimab in advanced cancers. Findings of the study overall: Within 6 weeks, CD4+ and CD8+ blood T cells expanded clonally at 0.1 to 3.0 mg/kg.

Trimming shortened V by 1 base and J by 2 bases, and 7 bases separated the two germline ends. This CDR3 region has 14 residues. The germline V gene has CDR1 SGHDT and CDR2 YYEEEE. Turning to this clone: What it binds is not known.

TCRdb keeps only in-frame clones here, not all; method: immunoSEQ multiplex PCR. The top ten clones hold 2.5% to 3% of a sample with roughly 76,000 clones, around 87% of them seen once. The chain combines TRBV5-6 with TRBJ2-4; D may be TRBD1 (6 bases). Sequencing used CD4+ or CD8+ T cells sorted from blood, obtained in a trial of the OX40 agonist ivuxolimab. The sequence came from an adult with an advanced solid tumor such as melanoma, head and neck, liver or kidney cancer. CDR3: CASSLQGTKNIQYF. CDR3 sequence (DNA): TGTGCCAGCAGCTTGCAGGGGACCAAAAACATTCAGTACTTC.